These 26 T cell receptor beta chains came from one sample sequenced in a study of cytomegalovirus exposure and HLA in healthy donors. It was with 60 Vbeta and 13 Jbeta primers that the PCR ran. Assay used: immunoSEQ multiplex PCR; TCRdb lists only in-frame clones, some missing. The table lists roughly 100,000 clones, approximately 70% of them singletons. Sequenced input: PBMCs. The receptors come from a man aged 25-40 years in good health and CMV-seronegative.

This chain connects TRBV5-1 to TRBJ2-5; the D gene is possibly TRBD1 (8 bases). This CDR3 comprises 16 residues. The germline CDR1 and CDR2 sequences are SGHRS and YFSETQ. V was shortened by 6 bases and J by 1 base, with 19 bases between the two germline ends. In DNA, the CDR3 is TGCGCCAGCACCCGACGAACAGGGGGGGTCCAAGAGACCCAGTACTTC. It translates to CASTRRTGGVQETQYF.

The chain carries TRBV7-8 and TRBJ2-1; 12 nucleotides line up with TRBD2. The CDR3 has 16 amino acids. V lost 4 bases and J lost 6; bases outside the gene matches: 7. Germline assignment: CDR1 SGHVS and CDR2 FQNEAQ. CDR3 in DNA: TGTGCCAGCAGCTCGCTGCTAGCGGGAGGGACCAATGAGCAGTTCTTC. It codes for CASSSLLAGGTNEQFF.

The rearrangement joins TRBV18 to TRBJ2-1; D possibly corresponds to TRBD2 (5 bases). The ends were cut back, 3 bases at V and 5 bases at J, with 14 bases in the middle. The CDR3 runs 15 residues. The germline gives CDR1 KGHSH, CDR2 LQKENI. This chain's CDR3 is CASSPKPEGDNEQFF. CDR3 DNA sequence: TGTGCCAGCTCACCGAAACCTGAGGGAGACAATGAGCAGTTCTTC.

J is TRBJ1-1 and V is TRBV29-1, with 7 nucleotides matching TRBD1. Germline CDR1 SQVTM, CDR2 ANQGSEA. V was clipped by 7 bases and J by 6 bases; unmatched bases: 14. The CDR3 is 14 residues long. The DNA for the CDR3 is TGCAGCGCCCTGTGGGACAGAAGTAACGCTGAAGCTTTCTTT. Its translation is CSALWDRSNAEAFF.

This rearrangement joins TRBV6-5 to TRBJ2-7; 7 positions match TRBD1. With V trimmed by 6 bases and J by 5 bases, 13 bases remained unmatched. CDR1 is MNHEY and CDR2 is SVGAGI in the germline V gene. This CDR3 comprises 15 residues. CDR3 amino acids: CASSNQLTGSNEQYF. The CDR3 nucleotides read TGTGCCAGCAGCAATCAATTGACAGGGTCCAACGAGCAGTACTTC.

This clone came up a few times. The V gene is TRBV18, the J gene TRBJ2-7, with TRBD1 as a possible D gene (5 bases). This CDR3 comprises 13 residues. Germline values: CDR1 KGHSH, CDR2 LQKENI. Trimming shortened V by 5 bases and J by 1 base, and 9 bases separated the two germline ends. CDR3 loop: CASSSGFSYEQYF. The CDR3 DNA reads TGTGCCAGCTCATCAGGGTTTTCCTACGAGCAGTACTTC.

The V and J genes are TRBV19 and TRBJ2-7, with TRBD2 identical over 7 bases. V lost 1 base and J lost 4; bases outside the gene matches: 7. The CDR3 consists of 15 residues. Germline V gene data show CDR1 as LNHDA and CDR2 as SQIVND (reference sequence). CDR3 region: CASSIGVRGGYEQYF. The CDR3 DNA is TGTGCCAGTAGTATAGGTGTACGCGGGGGATACGAGCAGTACTTC. The complete variable domain, with remaining parts taken from reference TRBV19 and TRBJ2-7, reads DGGITQSPKYLFRKEGQNVTLSCEQNLNHDAMYWYRQDPGQGLRLIYYSQIVNDFQKGDIAEGYSVSREKKESFPLTVTSAQKNPTAFYLCASSIGVRGGYEQYFGPGTRLTVT.

This rearrangement joins TRBV5-4 to TRBJ1-2, with 9 positions matching TRBD1. Germline trimming cut 0 bases from V and 7 bases from J; bases unmatched to any gene: 16. From germline, CDR1 is SGHNT and CDR2 YYREEE (reference sequence). This CDR3 is 18 amino acids long. For the CDR3, the DNA is TGTGCCAGCAGCTTGGCCATTCTACAGGGGGCGCCGGGGGCTGGCTACACCTTC. Its protein is CASSLAILQGAPGAGYTF.

CDR3 amino acids: CASSPDREGEQYF. CDR3 bases: TGTGCCAGCAGCCCCGACAGGGAAGGAGAGCAGTACTTC. V and J are TRBV11-2 and TRBJ2-5; 7 nucleotides line up with TRBD1. V lost 5 bases, J lost 11 bases, and 11 bases stayed unmatched. Germline V gene lookup returns CDR1 SGHAT and CDR2 FQNNGV. The CDR3 has 13 residues.

In the case of this clone: In the same sample, other DNA sequences code for this CDR3. The V and J genes are TRBV27 and TRBJ1-2, with TRBD1 matching over 9 bases. This CDR3 has 14 residues. Losses at the gene ends were 6 bases for V and 1 base for J; bases not matched to a gene: 3. CDR1 and CDR2 from the germline V gene are MNHEY and SMNVEV (reference sequence). The CDR3 protein is CASRGQGNNYGYTF. CDR3 nucleotides: TGTGCCAGCAGAGGACAGGGGAATAACTATGGCTACACCTTC.

This chain connects TRBV30 to TRBJ1-2, with TRBD1 matching 7 bases. The CDR3 runs to 13 residues. The V gene end was trimmed by 1 base and the J gene end by 4 bases; junction bases not matched to a gene: 3. Germline CDR1 is GTSNPN and CDR2 is SVGIG (reference sequence). CDR3 loop: CAWSAYRGYGYTF. For the CDR3, the DNA is TGTGCCTGGAGTGCCTACAGGGGCTATGGCTACACCTTC.

CDR3 in DNA: TGTGCCAGCAGGAAGTTTGGGGGGAAGTCTGAAGCTTTCTTT. This codes for CASRKFGGKSEAFF. The chain links TRBV5-4 to TRBJ1-1; TRBD1 might be the D (5 bases). With 5 bases removed from V and 6 bases from J, the gap between germline ends came to 17 bases. CDR3 length: 14 amino acids. Germline V gene lookup returns CDR1 SGHNT and CDR2 YYREEE (reference sequence).

This clone was counted between two and nine times. The chain's CDR3 is CASRRDRGFLEGYTF. CDR3 sequence (DNA): TGTGCCAGCAGACGAGACAGGGGGTTTCTGGAAGGCTACACCTTC. V gene TRBV6-5 combines with J gene TRBJ1-2; 9 bases line up with TRBD1. The junction had 13 bases not matched to a gene; V was cut back by 6 bases and J by 8 bases. This CDR3 region has 15 residues. Germline V gene sequence: CDR1 MNHEY, CDR2 SVGAGI.

J is TRBJ1-3 and V is TRBV7-2; D unclear. CDR3 length: 16 residues. Germline V CDR1 and CDR2: SGHTA, FQGNSA. Trimming removed 5 bases at V and 0 bases at J, with 14 bases between. CDR3 nucleotides: TGTGCCAGCAGCCTAGGAAACTCTGCCTCTGGAAACACCATATATTTT. This codes for CASSLGNSASGNTIYF.

The V call is TRBV28, the J call TRBJ2-7, with 9 positions matching TRBD1. The V gene's germline CDR1 is MDHEN and CDR2 SYDVKM. The junction had 13 bases not matched to a gene; V was cut back by 3 bases and J by 13 bases. CDR3 length: 14 amino acids. The chain's CDR3 is CASSFRDRVASSYF. DNA of the CDR3: TGTGCCAGCAGTTTTCGGGACAGGGTAGCTTCGTCTTACTTC.

In this sample, this clone turned up a few times. This chain connects TRBV5-6 to TRBJ1-4; 10 bases align to TRBD1. CDR1 is SGHDT, CDR2 YYEEEE, per germline. The J segment lost 7 bases and the V segment lost 0 bases, leaving 6 bases of the junction unmatched. The CDR3 is made up of 16 amino acids. The CDR3 protein is CASSLGTGQGIEKLFF. The DNA for the CDR3 is TGTGCCAGCAGCTTGGGAACGGGACAGGGGATTGAAAAACTGTTTTTT. Based on the CDR3 plus reference TRBV5-6 and TRBJ1-4, the full variable domain is DAGVTQSPTHLIKTRGQQVTLRCSPKSGHDTVSWYQQALGQGPQFIFQYYEEEERQRGNFPDRFSGHQFPNYSSELNVNALLLGDSALYLCASSLGTGQGIEKLFFGSGTQLSVL.

The CDR3, as DNA: TGTGCCAGCAGCGGGGGCTATTTCCGACAGAGCACAGATACGCAGTATTTT. Amino acids: CASSGGYFRQSTDTQYF. The chain uses TRBV5-6 and TRBJ2-3; maybe TRBD1 (6 bases). This CDR3 region has 17 residues. Germline V lookup: CDR1 SGHDT, CDR2 YYEEEE. The V end was cut by 4 bases, the J end by 0 bases, with 18 bases between.

The CDR3 nucleotides are TGTGCCAGCAGCATTAGCGGCAATGAGCAGTTCTTC. It codes for CASSISGNEQFF. The chain couples TRBV7-2 to TRBJ2-1, with a weak D call TRBD2 (6 bases). Germline lookup yields CDR1 SGHTA and CDR2 FQGNSA. CDR3 size: 12 residues. Trimming cost V 5 bases and J 6 bases, with 8 bases left between them.

The chain links TRBV6-1 to TRBJ2-7, with D possibly matching TRBD1 (5 bases). V gave up 7 bases and J gave up 6 bases, with 16 bases separating them. The CDR3 length is 13 residues. Germline CDR1 and CDR2: MNHNS and SASEGT. The CDR3 region has the DNA TGTGCCAGCACCTTGGACATCACGGGCGAGCAGTACTTC. This translates into CASTLDITGEQYF.

The chain recombines TRBV6-1 with TRBJ1-2; unclear D gene. V was clipped by 6 bases and J by 4 bases, with 9 bases between them. From germline, CDR1 is MNHNS and CDR2 SASEGT. This CDR3 region has 12 residues. Here the CDR3 reads CASRAGIYGYTF. CDR3 nucleotides: TGTGCCAGCAGGGCGGGGATCTATGGCTACACCTTC.

The chain combines TRBV7-3 with TRBJ2-5; TRBD2 matches 11 bases. Germline V gene lookup returns CDR1 SGHTA and CDR2 FQGTGA. This CDR3 comprises 15 residues. The V and J ends lost 3 bases and 2 bases, in that order; junction bases with no gene match: 2. The CDR3 sequence is CASSLGLAVQETQYF. The CDR3 coding sequence is TGTGCCAGCAGCTTGGGACTAGCGGTACAAGAGACCCAGTACTTC.

This clone was observed a single time. CDR3 coding DNA: TGTGCCACCAGCAGAGCTACTGGCGGATACGAGCAGTACTTC. Its protein product is CATSRATGGYEQYF. The gene calls are TRBV15 and TRBJ2-7, with D unclear. The CDR3 length is 14 residues. The germline V gene encodes CDR1 LNHNV and CDR2 YYDKDF (reference sequence). Trimming left V 1 base short and J 4 bases short, with 11 bases between.

This clone has only a few counts. This chain connects TRBV14 to TRBJ2-3, with 7 bases fitting TRBD2. After removal of 1 base from V and 2 bases from J, the junction contained 9 bases not matched to a gene. Germline-derived CDR1 and CDR2 are SGHDN and FVKESK. This CDR3 is 17 amino acids long. The CDR3: CASSQGLGLGDTDTQYF. CDR3 DNA sequence: TGTGCCAGCAGCCAAGGGTTAGGACTAGGAGACACAGATACGCAGTATTTT.

The chain joins TRBV4-3 to TRBJ2-7; maybe TRBD1 (5 bases). The CDR3 spans 13 residues. Germline V CDR1 and CDR2: LGHNA, YSLEER. V lost 0 bases and J lost 7, with 10 bases in between. CDR3 DNA sequence: TGCGCCAGCAGCCAAGATCAGGGTATGGAGCAGTACTTC. Amino acid sequence: CASSQDQGMEQYF.

The rearrangement uses TRBV18 and TRBJ2-4; maybe TRBD2 (5 bases). V lost 1 base, J lost 8 bases, and 9 bases lay in between. This CDR3 comprises 13 residues. The germline V gene encodes CDR1 KGHSH and CDR2 LQKENI. CDR3: CASSPRPGDIQYF. CDR3 DNA: TGTGCCAGCTCACCACGGCCCGGGGACATTCAGTACTTC.

The chain recombines TRBV6-5 with TRBJ1-5, with a possible D match to TRBD1 (6 bases). Trimming removed 8 bases at V and 7 bases at J, with 21 bases between. Looked up from germline, CDR1 is MNHEY and CDR2 is SVGAGI. The CDR3 runs to 15 residues. The CDR3 coding sequence is TGTGCCAGCTCTCGGAACCGGGACACACACCAGCCCCAGCATTTT. It specifies CASSRNRDTHQPQHF.